Reported below is one TCR beta chain. Vbeta (60) and Jbeta (13) primers were used in the PCR. Original processing methods: Later work found 65 million to 85 million unique TCR beta chains, with roughly 11 million shared. The protocol was immunoSEQ multiplex PCR, while the TCRdb copy is restricted to in-frame clones and leaves out a portion. Clone size and the V and J calls come from that table; the DNA yielded D and trimming. In the table there are about 140,000 clones, 75% to 85% of which are singletons. This record comes from a study of cytomegalovirus exposure and HLA in healthy donors. With 5 bases clipped from V and 8 bases from J, the junction kept 10 bases outside the gene matches. The CDR3 covers 14 residues. Germline values: CDR1 MGHDK, CDR2 SYGVNS.

The specimen sequenced was PBMCs. The gene calls are TRBV25-1 and TRBJ1-2, with 8 bases fitting TRBD1. The TCR comes from a female donor in good health and CMV-seronegative. The CDR3 sequence is CASSPRQGSRGYTF. In DNA, the CDR3 is TGTGCCAGCAGTCCCCGACAGGGGTCCAGAGGCTACACCTTC.